This T cell receptor beta chain was profiled in a study of blood T cell repertoires in COVID-19. How the authors handled the data: Amplified reference gene primers provided the basis for estimating nucleated cell counts. Produced via immunoSEQ multiplex PCR; TCRdb's table is partial and in-frame only. The DNA was the basis for D and trimming; V, J and clone size are from that table. The table records approximately 310,000 clones, around 86% of them present only once. Sequenced: peripheral blood. The receptor comes from a man in his forties or fifties with active or convalescent COVID-19.

The CDR3 spells CASSEPGSNTEAFF. For the CDR3, the DNA is TGTGCCAGCAGTGAACCAGGGTCGAACACTGAAGCTTTCTTT. The chain combines TRBV6-1 with TRBJ1-1, with D maybe TRBD1 (5 bases). V shed 2 bases and J shed 1 base, with 8 bases lying between them. Germline V gene data show CDR1 as MNHNS and CDR2 as SASEGT. The CDR3 extends over 14 amino acids.